A selection of T cell receptor beta chains follows, all from one sample in a study of blood T cell repertoires in COVID-19. TCRdb's copy holds only in-frame clones and misses some; the assay was immunoSEQ multiplex PCR. Seen here are around 140,000 clones, about four fifths observed once, and the top ten hold roughly 3.6%. Source material: peripheral blood. Receptor source: a man in his sixties or seventies who had recovered from COVID-19. CDR3s include the opening cysteine and the closing phenylalanine or tryptophan. Clone size is not always given. Where it is, it says once, few, many or a class for expanded clones.

TRBJ1-1,TRBV27,NA,14,CASKLGAGQGEAFF
TRBJ2-3,TRBV19,once,15,CATQGVGVVTDTQYF
TRBJ2-6,TRBV18,NA,17,CASSPPTATDRANVLTF
TRBJ2-5,TRBV7-9,NA,14,CASTQQGFQETQYF
TRBJ2-3,TRBV6-5,NA,13,CASSRGQTDTQYF
TRBJ1-1,TRBV12-3/TRBV12-4,NA,13,CASSLSGKLQAFF
TRBJ2-3,TRBV5-1,few,18,CASSLATRARTSTDTQYF
TRBJ2-3,TRBV7-9,few,15,CASSLGRGKEDTQYF
TRBJ2-7,TRBV6-5,NA,13,CASTESGAYEQYF
TRBJ1-1,TRBV7-8,NA,14,CASSPGQGRTEAFF
TRBJ2-7,TRBV12-3/TRBV12-4,NA,11,CASGSSYEQYF
TRBJ2-7,TRBV6-5,NA,13,CASSRQGHYEQYF
TRBJ2-1,TRBV15,NA,14,CATKRTPAYNEQFF
TRBJ2-3,TRBV5-1,NA,17,CASSTSGTGGAEDTQYF
TRBJ2-7,TRBV7-7,NA,14,CASSPGTSIYEQYF
TRBJ2-7,TRBV7-9,NA,18,CASSVFPRAGVFSYEQYF
TRBJ2-5,TRBV5-1,NA,13,CASRRERQETQYF
TRBJ2-7,TRBV7-6,few,16,CASSLDRDRGSYEQYF
TRBJ2-6,TRBV19,NA,15,CASRRQGYGANVLTF
TRBJ2-3,TRBV24-1,few,15,CATSGGGGVRDTQYF
TRBJ2-4,TRBV18,many,14,CASSPMIREDIQYF
TRBJ1-4,TRBV5-6,NA,14,CASSSRGFGEKLFF
TRBJ2-1,TRBV11-3,NA,13,CASSLAAVGEQFF
TRBJ2-7,TRBV10-1,few,14,CASSPALAGGEQYF
TRBJ1-1,TRBV27,NA,13,CASSLLESTEAFF
TRBJ1-1,TRBV13,NA,13,CASSLRGGTEAFF
TRBJ2-7,TRBV7-9,NA,14,CASSPPVGFHEQYF
TRBJ2-1,TRBV12-5,NA,20,CASGLGQSKTQTHRQFEQFF
TRBJ2-4,TRBV2,NA,15,CASSDGVQGSNIQYF
TRBJ2-7,TRBV7-8,NA,15,CASSTRDRMFWEQYF
TRBJ2-1,TRBV5-8,NA,16,CASSAPGQVYRNEQFF
TRBJ1-1,TRBV7-9,NA,16,CASSSLRPGGNTEAFF
TRBJ2-1,TRBV19,NA,15,CASSIWLAGEDEQFF
TRBJ2-4,TRBV18,NA,16,CASSLAGGTTKNIQYF
TRBJ2-1,TRBV7-8,NA,15,CASSPQTSGRIGQFF
TRBJ1-1,TRBV19,NA,13,CASSILPGPEAFF
TRBJ2-3,TRBV6-5,NA,14,CASSPTSGTDTQYF
TRBJ1-4,TRBV10-3,once,15,CAISSHLATNEKLFF
TRBJ2-1,TRBV19,NA,15,CASSIWGQGNNEQFF
TRBJ2-2,TRBV7-7,few,14,CASSPGARTGELFF
TRBJ2-1,TRBV30,NA,12,CALAGVSNEQFF
TRBJ2-7,TRBV11-2,NA,12,CASRGRAVEQYF
TRBJ1-2,TRBV5-4,NA,15,CASSQETVLNYGYTF
TRBJ2-1,TRBV30,NA,14,CAWSVARVGNEQFF
TRBJ2-1,TRBV21-1,NA,17,CASSPTGTSAQDNEQFF
TRBJ2-5,TRBV7-3,NA,15,CASSLYGGVGETQYF
TRBJ1-5,TRBV21-1,NA,19,CASTRGGRGRIVGNQPQHF